The rows below give T cell receptor beta chains drawn from one sample of a study of shared clonotypes between healthy human individuals. Here immunoSEQ multiplex PCR was the method, and the copy in TCRdb shows in-frame clones only, minus some. Among a few million clones listed, over 90% were seen once. The sample was naive CD4+ T cells from PBMCs. All receptors come from a man aged 18-30 years in good health. Some clones in this sample may be carry-over from other donors' samples. Each CDR3 is given with its conserved first and last residue. A D gene is named only where the DNA matches it firmly. Clone size appears in some rows only: once, few, many, or a class for an expanded clone.

cdr3_aa cdr3_nt v_call d_call clone_size j_call
CASSFSGTNTEAFF TGTGCCAGCAGCTTTTCGGGGACGAACACTGAAGCTTTCTTT TRBV5-6 NA NA TRBJ1-1
CASSQDWILTVSNQPQHF TGCGCCAGCAGCCAAGATTGGATCCTGACAGTTAGCAATCAGCCCCAGCATTTT TRBV4-1 NA NA TRBJ1-5
CASSYSYGGVDTQYF TGTGCCAGCAGTTACTCGTACGGGGGTGTTGATACGCAGTATTTT TRBV6-5 NA NA TRBJ2-3
CASSYGLGETQYF TGTGCCAGCAGTTACGGACTAGGGGAGACCCAGTACTTC TRBV6-6 TRBD2 NA TRBJ2-5
CASSSPSSYEQYF TGCGCCAGCAGCTCTCCTAGCTCCTACGAGCAGTACTTC TRBV5-1 NA NA TRBJ2-7
CATSRWLAGGVQGTGELFF TGTGCCACCTCGAGGTGGCTAGCGGGAGGGGTACAAGGCACCGGGGAGCTGTTTTTT TRBV27 TRBD2 once TRBJ2-2
CASYWGQGLAEAFF TGTGCCAGCTATTGGGGCCAGGGGCTCGCTGAAGCTTTCTTT TRBV6-5 NA NA TRBJ1-1
CASSFQGVTEAFF TGCGCCAGCAGCTTTCAGGGGGTCACTGAAGCTTTCTTT TRBV5-1 TRBD1 NA TRBJ1-1
CSVDGASSSYNEQFF TGCAGCGTTGATGGAGCATCCTCTAGTTACAATGAGCAGTTCTTC TRBV29-1 NA NA TRBJ2-1
CASSQVWGTGRPGSDEQYF TGCGCCAGCAGCCAAGTGTGGGGGACTGGACGGCCGGGGAGCGACGAGCAGTACTTC TRBV4-1 NA NA TRBJ2-7
CASSLGTVGREQYF TGCGCCAGCAGCTTGGGCACGGTCGGACGCGAGCAGTACTTC TRBV5-1 NA NA TRBJ2-7
CASSLVGRWGETQYF TGTGCCAGCAGCCTGGTCGGGAGGTGGGGCGAGACCCAGTACTTC TRBV14 TRBD2 NA TRBJ2-5
CASSLADNSNQPQHF TGTGCCAGCAGTTTGGCCGATAATAGCAATCAGCCCCAGCATTTT TRBV28 NA NA TRBJ1-5
CASRIQGAALTEAFF TGTGCCAGCAGGATCCAGGGGGCCGCTTTGACTGAAGCTTTCTTT TRBV5-8 TRBD1 NA TRBJ1-1
CASSSDRASGNTIYF TGTGCCAGCAGCTCCGACAGGGCCTCTGGAAACACCATATATTTT TRBV7-2 TRBD1 NA TRBJ1-3
CASSNQGAGDTQYF TGTGCCAGCAGTAATCAGGGGGCTGGAGATACGCAGTATTTT TRBV27 TRBD1 NA TRBJ2-3
CASSPQGQGGEKLFF TGTGCCAGCTCACCACAGGGGCAGGGTGGTGAAAAACTGTTTTTT TRBV18 NA NA TRBJ1-4
CASSWGSLNEQYF TGTGCCAGCAGTTGGGGGAGTTTGAACGAGCAGTACTTC TRBV6-6 NA NA TRBJ2-7
CASSFGTGFEAFF TGTGCCAGCAGCTTCGGGACAGGCTTTGAAGCTTTCTTT TRBV7-9 TRBD1 NA TRBJ1-1
CASSRTGALYEQYF TGTGCCAGCAGTCGAACAGGGGCCCTTTACGAGCAGTACTTC TRBV28 TRBD1 NA TRBJ2-7
CASSLAGGVSYEQYF TGTGCCAGCAGCTTAGCGGGGGGGGTCTCCTACGAGCAGTACTTC TRBV7-2 TRBD2 NA TRBJ2-7
CASSYRGANYGYTF TGTGCCAGCAGCTACAGGGGGGCTAACTATGGCTACACCTTC TRBV27 TRBD1 NA TRBJ1-2
CASSGRVLNTEAFF TGTGCCAGCAGCGGCCGTGTACTGAACACTGAAGCTTTCTTT TRBV7-9 NA NA TRBJ1-1
CASSLNPGTGASNTEAFF TGTGCCAGCAGCCTTAACCCCGGGACAGGGGCTTCAAACACTGAAGCTTTCTTT TRBV7-2 TRBD1 NA TRBJ1-1
CASSSPPLSSYEQYF TGTGCCAGCAGCTCGCCGCCGTTAAGCTCCTACGAGCAGTACTTC TRBV2 NA NA TRBJ2-7
CASSLARYTGELFF TGTGCCAGCAGCTTAGCCAGATACACCGGGGAGCTGTTTTTT TRBV11-3 NA NA TRBJ2-2